This entry features one T cell receptor beta chain sequence. This specimen belongs to a study of shared clonotypes between healthy human individuals. Sequencing used immunoSEQ multiplex PCR; TCRdb keeps in-frame clones, though not all of them. The sample gives 550,000 to 850,000 clones, approximately 72% of which show up once; more than 1.5% is in the top ten. The sample comprised memory CD4+ T cells sorted from blood. As for subset: CD45RA-negative fraction. The origin of this receptor is a woman aged 25 to 39 in good health.

The CDR3 loop reads CASSSQGGGTEAFF. CDR3 sequence (DNA): TGTGCCAGTAGTTCACAGGGAGGGGGCACTGAAGCTTTCTTT. V usage is TRBV19 and J usage is TRBJ1-1; D may be TRBD1 (6 bases). Per the germline V gene, CDR1 is LNHDA and CDR2 is SQIVND (reference sequence). Trimming removed 5 bases at V and 4 bases at J, with 14 bases between. The CDR3 is made up of 14 amino acids.